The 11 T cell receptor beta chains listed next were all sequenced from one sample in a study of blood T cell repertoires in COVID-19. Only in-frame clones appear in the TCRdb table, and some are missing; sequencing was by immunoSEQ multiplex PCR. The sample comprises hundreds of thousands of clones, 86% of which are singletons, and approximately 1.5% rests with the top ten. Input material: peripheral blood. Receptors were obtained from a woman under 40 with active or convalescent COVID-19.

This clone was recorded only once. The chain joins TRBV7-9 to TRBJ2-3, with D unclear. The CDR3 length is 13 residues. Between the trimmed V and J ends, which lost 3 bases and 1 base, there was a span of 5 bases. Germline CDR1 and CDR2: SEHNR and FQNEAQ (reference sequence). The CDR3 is CASSFQGTDTQYF. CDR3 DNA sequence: TGTGCCAGCAGCTTTCAGGGCACAGATACGCAGTATTTT.

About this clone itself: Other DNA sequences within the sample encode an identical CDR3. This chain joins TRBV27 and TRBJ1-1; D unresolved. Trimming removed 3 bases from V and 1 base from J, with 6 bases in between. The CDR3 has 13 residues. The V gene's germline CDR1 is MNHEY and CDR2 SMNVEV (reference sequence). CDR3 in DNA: TGTGCCAGCAGTTTCACGCGGAACACTGAAGCTTTCTTT. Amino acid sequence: CASSFTRNTEAFF.

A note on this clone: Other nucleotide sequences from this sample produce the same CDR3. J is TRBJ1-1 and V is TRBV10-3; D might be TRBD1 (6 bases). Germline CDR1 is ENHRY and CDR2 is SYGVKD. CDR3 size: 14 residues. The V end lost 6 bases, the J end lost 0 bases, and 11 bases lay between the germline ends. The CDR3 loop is CAISGGQLNTEAFF. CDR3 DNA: TGTGCCATCAGCGGCGGACAGTTGAACACTGAAGCTTTCTTT.

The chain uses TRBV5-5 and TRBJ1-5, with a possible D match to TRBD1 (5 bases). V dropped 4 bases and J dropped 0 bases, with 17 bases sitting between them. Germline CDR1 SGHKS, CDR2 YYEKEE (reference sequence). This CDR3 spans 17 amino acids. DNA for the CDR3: TGTGCCAGCAGCCTGGGCGGTGCAGGGTATAGCAATCAGCCCCAGCATTTT. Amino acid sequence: CASSLGGAGYSNQPQHF. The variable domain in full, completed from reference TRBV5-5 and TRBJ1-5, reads DAGVTQSPTHLIKTRGQQVTLRCSPISGHKSVSWYQQVLGQGPQFIFQYYEKEERGRGNFPDRFSARQFPNYSSELNVNALLLGDSALYLCASSLGGAGYSNQPQHFGDGTRLSIL.

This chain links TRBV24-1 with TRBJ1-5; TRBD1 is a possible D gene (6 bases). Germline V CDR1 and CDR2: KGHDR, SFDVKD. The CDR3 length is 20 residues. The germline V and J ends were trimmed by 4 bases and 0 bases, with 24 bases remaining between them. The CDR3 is CATSDPPGQSTRNSNQPQHF. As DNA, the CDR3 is TGTGCCACCAGTGACCCCCCCGGACAGTCGACGAGGAATAGCAATCAGCCCCAGCATTTT.

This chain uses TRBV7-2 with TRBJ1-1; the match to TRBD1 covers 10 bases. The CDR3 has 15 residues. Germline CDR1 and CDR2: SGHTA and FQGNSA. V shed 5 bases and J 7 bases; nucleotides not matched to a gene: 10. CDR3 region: CASSKTGGASYEAFF. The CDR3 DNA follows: TGTGCCAGCAGCAAGACAGGGGGCGCTTCCTATGAAGCTTTCTTT.

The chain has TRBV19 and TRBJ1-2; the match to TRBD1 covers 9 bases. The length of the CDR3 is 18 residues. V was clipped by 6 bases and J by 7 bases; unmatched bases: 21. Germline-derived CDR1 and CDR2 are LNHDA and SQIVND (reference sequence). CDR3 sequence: CASSVPNFQDRGESGYTF. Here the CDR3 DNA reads TGTGCCAGTAGCGTCCCAAATTTCCAGGACAGGGGCGAAAGTGGCTACACCTTC.

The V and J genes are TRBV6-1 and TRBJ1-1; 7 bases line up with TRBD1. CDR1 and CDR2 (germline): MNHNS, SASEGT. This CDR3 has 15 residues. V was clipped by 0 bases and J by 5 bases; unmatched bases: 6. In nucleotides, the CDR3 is TGTGCCAGCAGTGAAGCGAGGGGGCGCTGGACTGAAGCTTTCTTT. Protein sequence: CASSEARGRWTEAFF.

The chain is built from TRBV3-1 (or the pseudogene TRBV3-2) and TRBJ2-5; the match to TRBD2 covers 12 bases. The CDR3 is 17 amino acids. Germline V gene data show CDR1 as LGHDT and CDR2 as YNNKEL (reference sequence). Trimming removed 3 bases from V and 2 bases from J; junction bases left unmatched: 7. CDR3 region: CASSQALAGGSQETQYF. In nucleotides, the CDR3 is TGTGCCAGCAGCCAGGCACTAGCGGGGGGCTCTCAAGAGACCCAGTACTTC.

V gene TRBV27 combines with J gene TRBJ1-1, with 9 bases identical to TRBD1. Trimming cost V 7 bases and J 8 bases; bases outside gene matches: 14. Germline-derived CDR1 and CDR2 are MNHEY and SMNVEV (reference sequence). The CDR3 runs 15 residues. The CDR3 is CASKPVGQGSVEAFF. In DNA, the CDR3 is TGTGCCAGCAAGCCAGTGGGACAGGGCAGTGTCGAAGCTTTCTTT.

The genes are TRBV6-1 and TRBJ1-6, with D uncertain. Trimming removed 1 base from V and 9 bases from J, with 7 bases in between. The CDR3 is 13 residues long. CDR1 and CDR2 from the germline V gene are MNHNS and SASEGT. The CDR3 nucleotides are TGTGCCAGCAGTGAAGTGAGGGTTTCACCCCTCCACTTT. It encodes CASSEVRVSPLHF.